A single sample is the source of the 15 T cell receptor beta chains below, sequenced in a study of regulatory T cells in long-lasting Graves disease. For TCR beta, libraries came from iRepertoire HTBI primers and Arm-PCR of CDR3 regions. TCRdb reprocessed the multiplex PCR reads with MiXCR, giving one entry per CDR3 protein. This sample carries under 450,000 distinct CDR3 sequences, 23% of them seen once, and the ten largest clones take about 26%. Time point in this sample: persistent/refractory GD, antithyroid drugs over 5 years with positive TRAb. PBMCs provided the RNA from which the TCR library was made. The material sequenced was peripheral blood mononuclear cells (PBMCs), taken when the disease was refractory, from a patient treated with antithyroid drugs. The receptor source for this set is a female donor with Graves disease.

The table lists this clonotype with many counts. The rearrangement links TRBV5-1 to TRBJ2-2; unclear D gene. V was clipped by 2 bases and J by 6 bases, with 11 bases between them. The germline V gene has CDR1 SGHRS and CDR2 YFSETQ. The CDR3 runs 14 residues. CDR3 nucleotide sequence: TGCGCCAGCAGCTTCTTCTGGGGATCCGGGGAGCTGTTTTTT. It translates to CASSFFWGSGELFF.

At least ten counts were recorded for this clonotype. This chain joins TRBV7-2 and TRBJ2-7, with 8 bases aligning to TRBD1. Trimming removed 3 bases from V and 3 bases from J; junction bases left unmatched: 7. Germline CDR1 SGHTA, CDR2 FQGNSA. The CDR3 is made up of 15 amino acids. In nucleotides, the CDR3 is TGTGCCAGCAGCTTGGCCGGGACAGGAATCTACGAGCAGTACTTC. This translates into CASSLAGTGIYEQYF.

This clonotype was seen at least ten times. The rearrangement uses TRBV6-1 and TRBJ1-5, with 7 nucleotides matching TRBD1. In germline, CDR1 is MNHNS, CDR2 SASEGT. Germline trimming cut 6 bases from V and 7 bases from J; bases unmatched to any gene: 9. The CDR3 has 14 amino acids. In DNA, the CDR3 is TGTGCCAGCAGCCTACAGGGGTTAGCGCAGCCCCAGCATTTT. Encoded protein: CASSLQGLAQPQHF.

This sequence joins TRBV7-2 and TRBJ2-7, with D possibly matching TRBD2 (5 bases). Trimming shortened V by 1 base and J by 6 bases, and 13 bases separated the two germline ends. This CDR3 contains 14 residues. Germline loops: CDR1 SGHTA, CDR2 FQGNSA. The CDR3 nucleotides read TGTGCCAGCAGCTTAGTTAAGGTGGGAGCCGAGCAGTACTTC. Its translation: CASSLVKVGAEQYF.

In this sample, this clonotype turned up a few times. This chain joins TRBV15 and TRBJ2-7; 7 bases are shared with TRBD1. This CDR3 is 14 amino acids long. V lost 5 bases, J lost 2 bases, and 6 bases stayed unmatched. The germline gives CDR1 LNHNV, CDR2 YYDKDF (reference sequence). The CDR3 loop reads CATSRWDSTYEQYF. In DNA form, the CDR3 reads TGTGCCACCAGCCGCTGGGACAGTACCTACGAGCAGTACTTC.

A word on this clonotype: The junction and the germline gene differ at one end; a read error may be behind it. This rearrangement joins TRBV18 to TRBJ2-1, with no clear D. Germline lookup yields CDR1 KGHSH and CDR2 LQKENI. This CDR3 spans 15 amino acids. CDR3 protein: CASSPWASSYSEQFF. The CDR3 DNA is TGTGCCAGCTCACCATGGGCGTCCTCCTACAGTGAGCAGTTCTTC.

This clonotype was recorded many times. The chain recombines TRBV11-2 with TRBJ2-7; 12 positions agree with TRBD2. Trimming at V came to 4 bases and at J to 2 bases, leaving 3 bases not matched to a gene. This CDR3 has 15 amino acids. CDR1 SGHAT and CDR2 FQNNGV come from the germline V gene. The CDR3 sequence: CASSYTSGRTYEQYF. The CDR3 DNA sequence: TGTGCCAGCAGCTATACTAGCGGGAGGACCTACGAGCAGTACTTC.

The chain employs TRBV28 and TRBJ2-7; TRBD1 might be the D (6 bases). The germline V and J ends were trimmed by 3 bases and 1 base, with 13 bases remaining between them. Germline CDR1 reads MDHEN; CDR2 reads SYDVKM. CDR3 length equals 15 residues. The CDR3 nucleotides read TGTGCCAGCAGTTTCTCGCAGGGACAATCCTACGAGCAGTACTTC. It translates to CASSFSQGQSYEQYF.

The table lists this clonotype with a few counts. The chain uses TRBV20-1 and TRBJ2-5, with TRBD1 as a possible D gene (5 bases). This CDR3 is built from 12 residues. Germline V gives CDR1 DFQATT, CDR2 SNEGSKA (reference sequence). V lost 1 base, J lost 5 bases, and 8 bases lay in between. The CDR3 protein is CSARGGTETQYF. CDR3 coding DNA: TGCAGTGCTAGAGGGGGCACGGAGACCCAGTACTTC.

This clonotype has a count of ten or more. The gene calls are TRBV2 and TRBJ2-7, with 10 nucleotides matching TRBD2. The CDR3 sequence is 14 residues long. V lost 10 bases, J lost 2 bases, and 8 bases stayed unmatched. Germline CDR1 and CDR2: SNHLY and FYNNEI. The CDR3 DNA sequence: TGTGCCACAGAAGCGGGAGGGATAACCTACGAGCAGTACTTC. Translation: CATEAGGITYEQYF.

A note on this clonotype: The junction differs from germline at one of its ends, possibly a read error. The J gene is TRBJ1-2, the V gene TRBV2; D gene ambiguous. The CDR3 is 11 amino acids. Germline CDR1 is SNHLY and CDR2 is FYNNEI. Here the CDR3 DNA reads TGTGCCAGCAGTGAACACTACGGCTACACCTTC. Its protein is CASSEHYGYTF.

Details on this clonotype: A junction end diverges from the germline sequence, so it may reflect a read error. The chain is built from TRBV30 and TRBJ2-7, with D perhaps matching TRBD2 (6 bases). The CDR3 extends over 13 amino acids. Germline assignment: CDR1 GTSNPN and CDR2 SVGIG (reference sequence). The CDR3 sequence: CAWSGGEAYGQYF. CDR3 nucleotide sequence: TGTGCCTGGAGTGGGGGGGAGGCCTACGGGCAGTACTTC.

This clonotype came up many times. The chain links TRBV6-5 to TRBJ2-5; TRBD1 aligns across 9 bases. Trimming cost V 0 bases and J 4 bases; bases outside gene matches: 9. CDR3 length: 17 amino acids. Per germline, CDR1 MNHEY and CDR2 SVGAGI. DNA of the CDR3: TGTGCCAGCAGTTACTCGACATGGACAGGGGATAGAGAGACCCAGTACTTC. Translated, it gives CASSYSTWTGDRETQYF.

This clonotype was seen a few times. The chain is built from TRBV5-1 and TRBJ2-5; D remains unclear. CDR3 length: 16 residues. Trimming removed 0 bases at V and 2 bases at J, with 14 bases between. Germline CDR1 reads SGHRS; CDR2 reads YFSETQ. The CDR3 bases are TGCGCCAGCAGCTTGGCCTTAGGGCAAACTCAAGAGACCCAGTACTTC. Its protein product is CASSLALGQTQETQYF.

This clonotype was seen repeatedly, ten times or more. The chain links TRBV28 to TRBJ2-7, with D perhaps matching TRBD1 or TRBD2 (5 bases each). V lost 4 bases and J 2 bases, leaving 15 bases between the germline ends. This CDR3 region has 15 residues. Germline values: CDR1 MDHEN, CDR2 SYDVKM. The CDR3 loop reads CASSSFRDGAYEQYF. The CDR3 DNA follows: TGTGCCAGCAGTTCCTTCAGGGACGGGGCCTACGAGCAGTACTTC.